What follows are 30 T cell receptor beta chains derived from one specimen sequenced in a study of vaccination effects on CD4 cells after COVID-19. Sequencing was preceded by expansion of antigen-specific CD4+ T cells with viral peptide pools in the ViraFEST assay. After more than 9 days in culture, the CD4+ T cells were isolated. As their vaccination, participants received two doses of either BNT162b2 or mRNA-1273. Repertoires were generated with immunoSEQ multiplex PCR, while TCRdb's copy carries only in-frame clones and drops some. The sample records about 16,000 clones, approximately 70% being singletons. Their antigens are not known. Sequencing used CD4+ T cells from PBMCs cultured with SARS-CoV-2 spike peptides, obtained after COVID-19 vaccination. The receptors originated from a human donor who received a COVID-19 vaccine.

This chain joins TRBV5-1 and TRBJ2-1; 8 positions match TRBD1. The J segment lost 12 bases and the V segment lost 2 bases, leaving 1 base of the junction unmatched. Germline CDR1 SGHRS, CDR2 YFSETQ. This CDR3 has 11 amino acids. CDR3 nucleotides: TGCGCCAGCAGCTTCGGGACAGGGCAGTTCTTC. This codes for CASSFGTGQFF.

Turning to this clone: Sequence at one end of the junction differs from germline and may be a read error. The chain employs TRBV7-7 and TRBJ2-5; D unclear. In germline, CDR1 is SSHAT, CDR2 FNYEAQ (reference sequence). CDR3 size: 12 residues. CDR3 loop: CASSFGQETQYF. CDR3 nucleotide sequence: TGTGCTAGCAGCTTCGGGCAAGAGACCCAGTACTTC.

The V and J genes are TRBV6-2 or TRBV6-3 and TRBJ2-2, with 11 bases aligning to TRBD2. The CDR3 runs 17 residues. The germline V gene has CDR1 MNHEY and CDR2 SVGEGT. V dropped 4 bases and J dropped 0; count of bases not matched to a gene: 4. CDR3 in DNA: TGTGCCAGCAGTTGGCTAGCGGGGGGATCGAACACCGGGGAGCTGTTTTTT. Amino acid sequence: CASSWLAGGSNTGELFF.

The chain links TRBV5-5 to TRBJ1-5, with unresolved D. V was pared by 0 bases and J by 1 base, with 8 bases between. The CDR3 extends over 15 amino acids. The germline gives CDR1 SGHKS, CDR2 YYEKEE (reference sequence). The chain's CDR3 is CASSLEAESNQPQHF. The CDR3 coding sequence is TGTGCCAGCAGCTTGGAGGCGGAGAGCAATCAGCCCCAGCATTTT.

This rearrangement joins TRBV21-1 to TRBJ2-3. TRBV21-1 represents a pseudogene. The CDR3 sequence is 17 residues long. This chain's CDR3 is CASSKVADGPWPDTQYF. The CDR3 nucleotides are TGTGCCAGCAGCAAAGTGGCGGACGGTCCTTGGCCAGATACGCAGTATTTT.

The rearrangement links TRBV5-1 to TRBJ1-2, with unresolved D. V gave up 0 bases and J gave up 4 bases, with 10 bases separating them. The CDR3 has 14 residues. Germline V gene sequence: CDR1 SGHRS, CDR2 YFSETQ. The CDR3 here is CASSLEGPAYGYTF. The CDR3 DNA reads TGCGCCAGCAGCTTGGAAGGTCCAGCCTATGGCTACACCTTC.

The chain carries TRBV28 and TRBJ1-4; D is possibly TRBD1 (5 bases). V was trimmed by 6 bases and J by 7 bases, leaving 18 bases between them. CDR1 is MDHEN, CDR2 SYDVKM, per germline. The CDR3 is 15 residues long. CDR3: CASRRSGTRSEKLFF. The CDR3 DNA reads TGTGCCAGCAGACGATCCGGGACGCGTAGTGAAAAACTGTTTTTT.

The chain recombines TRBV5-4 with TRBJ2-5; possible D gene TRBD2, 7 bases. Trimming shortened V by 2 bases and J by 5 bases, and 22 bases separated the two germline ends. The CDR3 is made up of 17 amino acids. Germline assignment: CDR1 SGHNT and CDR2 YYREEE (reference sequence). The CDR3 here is CASSFGGAASGWETQYF. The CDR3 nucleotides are TGTGCCAGCAGCTTTGGGGGGGCCGCTTCGGGGTGGGAGACCCAGTACTTC.

CDR3 loop: CSVQIPGLPRVTGELFF. CDR3 DNA: TGCAGCGTTCAAATACCGGGACTCCCGAGGGTCACCGGGGAGCTGTTTTTT. The chain recombines TRBV29-1 with TRBJ2-2, with D possibly matching TRBD2 (6 bases). The CDR3 extends over 17 amino acids. Germline CDR1 SQVTM, CDR2 ANQGSEA. The ends were cut back, 5 bases at V and 4 bases at J, with 23 bases in the middle.

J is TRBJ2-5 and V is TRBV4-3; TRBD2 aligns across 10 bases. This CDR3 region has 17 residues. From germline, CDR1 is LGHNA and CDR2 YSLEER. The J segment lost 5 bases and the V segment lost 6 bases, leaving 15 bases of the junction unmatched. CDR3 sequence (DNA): TGCGCCAGCAGTCCCCACTCTCAGCGGGGGGGCCCGGAGACCCAGTACTTC. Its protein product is CASSPHSQRGGPETQYF.

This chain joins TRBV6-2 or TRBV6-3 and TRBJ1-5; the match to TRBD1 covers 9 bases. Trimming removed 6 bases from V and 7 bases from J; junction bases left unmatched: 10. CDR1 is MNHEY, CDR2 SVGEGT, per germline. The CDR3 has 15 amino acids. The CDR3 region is CASSETGGFYQPQHF. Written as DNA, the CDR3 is TGTGCCAGCAGCGAGACAGGGGGGTTTTACCAGCCCCAGCATTTT.

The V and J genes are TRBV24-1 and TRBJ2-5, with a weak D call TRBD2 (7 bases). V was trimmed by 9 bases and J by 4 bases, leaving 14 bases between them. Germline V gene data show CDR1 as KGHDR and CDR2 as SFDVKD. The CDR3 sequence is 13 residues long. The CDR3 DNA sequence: TGTGCCACCGGGGGCGGGGGTGCAGAGACCCAGTACTTC. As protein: CATGGGGAETQYF.

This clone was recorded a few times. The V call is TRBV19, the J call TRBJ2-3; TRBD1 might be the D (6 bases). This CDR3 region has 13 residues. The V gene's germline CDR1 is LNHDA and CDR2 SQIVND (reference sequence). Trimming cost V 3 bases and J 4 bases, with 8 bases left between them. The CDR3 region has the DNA TGTGCCAGTAGTATCCAGGGGCCAGATACGCAGTATTTT. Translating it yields CASSIQGPDTQYF.

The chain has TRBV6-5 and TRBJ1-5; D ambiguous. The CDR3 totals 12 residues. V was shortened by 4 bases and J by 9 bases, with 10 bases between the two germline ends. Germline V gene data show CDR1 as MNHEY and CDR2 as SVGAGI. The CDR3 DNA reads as TGTGCCAGCAGTTCCTTTTCTGGGCCCCAGCATTTT. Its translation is CASSSFSGPQHF.

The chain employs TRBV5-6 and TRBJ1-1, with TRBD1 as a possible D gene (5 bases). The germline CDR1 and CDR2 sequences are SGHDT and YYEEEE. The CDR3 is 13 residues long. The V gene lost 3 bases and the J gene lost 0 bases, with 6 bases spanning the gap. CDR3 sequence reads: CASSSGMNTEAFF. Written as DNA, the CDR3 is TGTGCCAGCAGCTCAGGGATGAACACTGAAGCTTTCTTT.

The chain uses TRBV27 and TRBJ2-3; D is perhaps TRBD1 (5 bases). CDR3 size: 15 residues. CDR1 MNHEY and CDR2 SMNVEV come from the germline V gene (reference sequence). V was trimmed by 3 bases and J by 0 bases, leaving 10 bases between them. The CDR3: CASSLGRASTDTQYF. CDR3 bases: TGTGCCAGCAGTTTGGGCAGGGCCAGCACAGATACGCAGTATTTT.

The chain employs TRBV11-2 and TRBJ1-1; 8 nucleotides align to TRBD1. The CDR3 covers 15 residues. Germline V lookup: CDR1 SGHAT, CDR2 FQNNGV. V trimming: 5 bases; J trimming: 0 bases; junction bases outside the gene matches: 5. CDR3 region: CASSPRTGLNTEAFF. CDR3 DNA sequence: TGTGCCAGCAGCCCCCGGACAGGGCTGAACACTGAAGCTTTCTTT.

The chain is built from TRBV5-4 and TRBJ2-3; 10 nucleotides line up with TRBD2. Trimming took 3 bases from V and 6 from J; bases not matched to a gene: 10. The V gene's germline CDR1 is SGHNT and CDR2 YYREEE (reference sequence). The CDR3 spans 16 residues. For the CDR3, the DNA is TGTGCCAGCAGCTCCCGGACTAGCGGAGGGGCGGATACGCAGTATTTT. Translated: CASSSRTSGGADTQYF.

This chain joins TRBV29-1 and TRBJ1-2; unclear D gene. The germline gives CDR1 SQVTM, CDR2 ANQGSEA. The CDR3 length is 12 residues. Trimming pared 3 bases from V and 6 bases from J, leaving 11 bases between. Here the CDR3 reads CSVDGTGDGYTF. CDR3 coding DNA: TGCAGCGTTGATGGTACGGGAGATGGCTACACCTTC.

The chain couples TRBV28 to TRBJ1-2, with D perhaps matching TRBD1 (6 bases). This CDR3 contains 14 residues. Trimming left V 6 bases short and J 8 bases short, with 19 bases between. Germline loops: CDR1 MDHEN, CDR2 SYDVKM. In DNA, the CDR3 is TGTGCCAGCAGCACCCGGGGGACATCTAAGGGCTACACCTTC. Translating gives CASSTRGTSKGYTF.

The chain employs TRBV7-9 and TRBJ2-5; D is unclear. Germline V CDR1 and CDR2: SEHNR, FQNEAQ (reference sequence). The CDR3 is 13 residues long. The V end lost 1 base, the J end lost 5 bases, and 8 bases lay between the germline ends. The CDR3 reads CASSLGGRETQYF. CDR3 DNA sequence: TGTGCCAGCAGCTTAGGGGGTCGGGAGACCCAGTACTTC.

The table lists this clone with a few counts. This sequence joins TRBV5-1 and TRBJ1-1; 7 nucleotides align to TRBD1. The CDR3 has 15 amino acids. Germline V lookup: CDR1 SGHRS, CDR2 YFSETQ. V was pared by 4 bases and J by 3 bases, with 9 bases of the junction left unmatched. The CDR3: CASSPGGIMDTEAFF. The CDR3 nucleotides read TGCGCCAGCAGCCCAGGGGGGATCATGGACACTGAAGCTTTCTTT.

CDR3 bases: TGTGCCAGCAGCTCGAGAGCGCACCAAGAGACCCAGTACTTC. This gives the protein CASSSRAHQETQYF. The genes are TRBV5-6 and TRBJ2-5, with D unclear. V lost 3 bases and J lost 0, with 9 bases in between. This CDR3 contains 14 residues. Germline loops: CDR1 SGHDT, CDR2 YYEEEE.

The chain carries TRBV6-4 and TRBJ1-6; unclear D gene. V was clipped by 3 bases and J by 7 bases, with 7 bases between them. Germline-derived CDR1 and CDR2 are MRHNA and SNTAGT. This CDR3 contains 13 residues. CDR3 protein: CASSEAENSPLHF. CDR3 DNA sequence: TGTGCCAGCAGTGAGGCTGAAAATTCACCCCTCCACTTT.

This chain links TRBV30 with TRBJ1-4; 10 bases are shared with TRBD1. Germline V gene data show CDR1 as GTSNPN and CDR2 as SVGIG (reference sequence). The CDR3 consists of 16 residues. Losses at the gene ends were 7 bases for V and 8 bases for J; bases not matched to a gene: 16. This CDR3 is CASRESTGGWGEKLFF. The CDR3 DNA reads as TGTGCCTCACGTGAATCGACAGGGGGCTGGGGAGAAAAACTGTTTTTT.

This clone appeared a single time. The CDR3 DNA reads TGTGCCAGCAGCCCCGGCTGGCGGGGGCGTAGAACGATTACAGATACGCAGTATTTT. Encoded protein: CASSPGWRGRRTITDTQYF. The chain combines TRBV7-9 with TRBJ2-3; a weak D match, TRBD2 (7 bases). The V end lost 5 bases, the J end lost 3 bases, and 27 bases lay between the germline ends. This CDR3 contains 19 residues. Germline CDR1 SEHNR, CDR2 FQNEAQ (reference sequence).

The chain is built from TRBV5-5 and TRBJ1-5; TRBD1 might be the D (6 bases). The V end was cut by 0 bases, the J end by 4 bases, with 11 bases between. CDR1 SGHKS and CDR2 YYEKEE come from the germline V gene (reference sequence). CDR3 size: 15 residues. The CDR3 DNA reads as TGTGCCAGCAGCTTGGCCGGGGGACAAAATCAGCCCCAGCATTTT. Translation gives CASSLAGGQNQPQHF.

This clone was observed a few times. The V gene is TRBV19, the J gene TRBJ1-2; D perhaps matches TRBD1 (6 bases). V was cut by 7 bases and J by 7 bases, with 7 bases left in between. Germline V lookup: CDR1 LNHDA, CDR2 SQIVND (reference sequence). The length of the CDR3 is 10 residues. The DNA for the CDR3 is TGTGCCAGTACAGGGGTTGGCTACACCTTC. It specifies CASTGVGYTF.

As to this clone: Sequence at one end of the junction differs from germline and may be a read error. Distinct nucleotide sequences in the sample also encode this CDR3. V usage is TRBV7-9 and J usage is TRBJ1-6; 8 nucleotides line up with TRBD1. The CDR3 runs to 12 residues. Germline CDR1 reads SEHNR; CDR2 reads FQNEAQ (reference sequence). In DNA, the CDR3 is TGTGCCAGCAGCCGCCTCTCAGGGGGCGTTGACTTT. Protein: CASSRLSGGVDF.

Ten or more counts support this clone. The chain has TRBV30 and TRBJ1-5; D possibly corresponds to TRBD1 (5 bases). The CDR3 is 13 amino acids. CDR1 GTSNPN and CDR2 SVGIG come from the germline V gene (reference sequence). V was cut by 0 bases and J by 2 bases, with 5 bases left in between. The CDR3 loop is CAWSVQGNQPQHF. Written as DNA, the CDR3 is TGTGCCTGGAGTGTACAGGGCAATCAGCCCCAGCATTTT.